This passage covers 6 T cell receptor beta chains from one sample sequenced in a study of vaccination and CD4 T cells after COVID-19. The Oncomine TCR Beta short-read assay generated sequence data from the DNA of cultured CD4+ T cells. MiXCR, run by TCRdb on the PCR reads, gives a single entry per CDR3 protein. This sample yields 8,500 to 10,000 distinct CDR3 sequences, of which roughly 50% are seen a single time; less than 9% belongs to the top ten. Their target antigens are unknown. Noted treatment: approximately 11-day PBMC culture with coronavirus spike peptide pools or control peptides (ViraFEST assay). The sequenced sample consisted of CD4+ T cells from blood, cultured in vitro. These receptor sequences come from a human donor who had recovered from COVID-19.

This clonotype is categorized as medium-sized. The CDR3, as DNA: TGTGCCAGCAGGATGGGCATCGAAGCTTTCTTT. It is translated as CASRMGIEAFF. This sequence joins TRBV2 and TRBJ1-1; D is uncertain. Trimming removed 6 bases from V and 8 bases from J, with 10 bases in between. CDR1 and CDR2 (germline): SNHLY, FYNNEI. There are 11 residues in the CDR3.

CDR3 in amino acids: CASSDGQTRGNSPLHF. The CDR3 region has the DNA TGTGCCAGCAGTGACGGACAGACGCGGGGGAATTCACCCCTCCACTTT. The chain employs TRBV6-1 and TRBJ1-6, with D tentatively TRBD1 (6 bases). The CDR3 covers 16 residues. The germline CDR1 and CDR2 sequences are MNHNS and SASEGT. Trimming took 3 bases from V and 7 from J, leaving 16 bases between them.

The rearrangement joins TRBV30 to TRBJ2-6; D gene ambiguous. Looked up from germline, CDR1 is GTSNPN and CDR2 is SVGIG (reference sequence). Between the trimmed V and J ends, which lost 5 bases and 0 bases, there was a span of 5 bases. CDR3 length: 13 residues. CDR3 sequence: CAWEISGANVLTF. In DNA, the CDR3 is TGTGCCTGGGAAATCTCTGGGGCCAACGTCCTGACTTTC.

This clonotype turned up a few times. V is TRBV19 and J is TRBJ1-1; a weak D match, TRBD1 (5 bases). CDR1 LNHDA and CDR2 SQIVND come from the germline V gene (reference sequence). This CDR3 region has 14 residues. V was cut by 0 bases and J by 5 bases, with 10 bases left in between. The CDR3 DNA is TGTGCCAGTAGTATAGATCGGGGGTGGACTGAAGCTTTCTTT. Translating it yields CASSIDRGWTEAFF.

This chain connects TRBV20-1 to TRBJ1-6, with 8 positions matching TRBD1. Trimming took 2 bases from V and 15 from J; bases not matched to a gene: 6. From germline, CDR1 is DFQATT and CDR2 SNEGSKA (reference sequence). This CDR3 is built from 12 residues. Here the CDR3 DNA reads TGCAGTGCTAGACGGGACAGGTCTGTCCTCCACTTT. Translated: CSARRDRSVLHF.

This chain uses TRBV30 with TRBJ1-1; the D gene is possibly TRBD1 (5 bases). Germline assignment: CDR1 GTSNPN and CDR2 SVGIG (reference sequence). The CDR3 sequence is 14 residues long. Trimming took 3 bases from V and 1 from J, leaving 12 bases between them. The CDR3 loop reads CAWRRETANTEAFF. The CDR3, as DNA: TGTGCCTGGAGACGGGAGACAGCGAACACTGAAGCTTTCTTT.